This TCR beta chain was observed in a study of T-cell memory formation after mild COVID-19. To note about this clonotype: The antigen remains unidentified.

Whole-study results and caveats: The main location of contracting CD4+ clones was CM and EM, and that of contracting CD8+ clones was EMRA.

Trimming cost V 2 bases and J 10 bases, with 20 bases left between them. This CDR3 spans 15 amino acids. Germline CDR1 and CDR2: SNHLY and FYNNEI. TCRdb redid the calling of the 5' RACE reads with MiXCR, one entry per CDR3 protein. Of a few hundred thousand distinct CDR3 sequences listed, roughly 14% are singletons. The chain uses TRBV2 and TRBJ1-1; TRBD1 might be the D (5 bases). The specimen was PBMCs or a T cell subset sorted from them (not recorded which). The sequence derives from a man younger than 35 who had mild COVID-19 (a few samples of this study predate the infection). Cell type and time point are not known. The CDR3 loop reads CASSESRDGSRSAFF. The CDR3 DNA reads TGTGCCAGCAGTGAAAGCAGGGATGGGTCTCGCTCAGCTTTCTTT. Complete variable domain (other parts from reference TRBV2 and TRBJ1-1): EPEVTQTPSHQVTQMGQEVILRCVPISNHLYFYWYRQILGQKVEFLVSFYNNEISEKSEIFDDQFSVERPDGSNFTLKIRSTKLEDSAMYFCASSESRDGSRSAFFGQGTRLTVV.